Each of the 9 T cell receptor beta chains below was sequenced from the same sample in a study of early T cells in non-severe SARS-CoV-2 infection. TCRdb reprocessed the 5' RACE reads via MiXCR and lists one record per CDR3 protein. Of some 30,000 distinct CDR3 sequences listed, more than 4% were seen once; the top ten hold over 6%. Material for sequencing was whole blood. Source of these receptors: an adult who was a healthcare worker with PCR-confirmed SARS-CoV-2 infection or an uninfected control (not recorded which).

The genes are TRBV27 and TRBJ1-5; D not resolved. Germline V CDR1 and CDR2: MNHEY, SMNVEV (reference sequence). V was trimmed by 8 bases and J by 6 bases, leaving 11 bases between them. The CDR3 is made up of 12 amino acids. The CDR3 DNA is TGTGCCAGCGGGGAATTCGGTCAGCCCCAGCATTTT. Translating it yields CASGEFGQPQHF.

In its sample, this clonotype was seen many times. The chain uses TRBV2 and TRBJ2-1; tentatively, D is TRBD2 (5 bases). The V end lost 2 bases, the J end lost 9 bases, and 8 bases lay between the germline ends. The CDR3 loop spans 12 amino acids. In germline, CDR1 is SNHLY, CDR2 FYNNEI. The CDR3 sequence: CASSETGSEQFF. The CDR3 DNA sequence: TGTGCCAGCAGTGAAACGGGGAGTGAGCAGTTCTTC.

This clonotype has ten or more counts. CDR3 in DNA: TGTGCCAGCAGTTTACGGGGACCCGGGAGCGAGCAGTACTTC. The encoded protein is CASSLRGPGSEQYF. The rearrangement uses TRBV27 and TRBJ2-7; the D gene is possibly TRBD2 (6 bases). The CDR3 is made up of 14 amino acids. CDR1 and CDR2 from the germline V gene are MNHEY and SMNVEV (reference sequence). V lost 2 bases, J lost 6 bases, and 14 bases lay in between.

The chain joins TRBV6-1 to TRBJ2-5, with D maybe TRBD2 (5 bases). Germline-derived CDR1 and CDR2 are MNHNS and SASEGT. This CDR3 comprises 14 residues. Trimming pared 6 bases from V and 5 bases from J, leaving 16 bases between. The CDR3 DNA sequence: TGTGCCAGCAGCGGGGTGGGGTTCTGGGAGACCCAGTACTTC. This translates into CASSGVGFWETQYF.

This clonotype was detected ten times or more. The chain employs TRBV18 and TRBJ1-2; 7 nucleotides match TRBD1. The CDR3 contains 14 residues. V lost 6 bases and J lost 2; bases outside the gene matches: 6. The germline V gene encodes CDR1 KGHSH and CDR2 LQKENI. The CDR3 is CASSMDRQNYGYTF. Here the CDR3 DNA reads TGTGCCAGCTCCATGGACAGGCAGAACTATGGCTACACCTTC.

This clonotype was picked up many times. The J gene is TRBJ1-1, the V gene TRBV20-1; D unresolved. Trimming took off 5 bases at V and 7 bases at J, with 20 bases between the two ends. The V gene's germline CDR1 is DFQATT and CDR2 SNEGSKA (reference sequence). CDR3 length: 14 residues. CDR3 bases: TGCAGTGCTGAGATCCCGGTCCTCCTCAGTGAAGCTTTCTTT. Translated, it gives CSAEIPVLLSEAFF.

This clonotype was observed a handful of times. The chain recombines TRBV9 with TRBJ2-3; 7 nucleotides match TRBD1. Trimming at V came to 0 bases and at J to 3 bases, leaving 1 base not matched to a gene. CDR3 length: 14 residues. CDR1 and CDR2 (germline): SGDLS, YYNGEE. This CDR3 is CASSVGQGTDTQYF. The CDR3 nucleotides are TGTGCCAGCAGCGTAGGACAGGGAACAGATACGCAGTATTTT.

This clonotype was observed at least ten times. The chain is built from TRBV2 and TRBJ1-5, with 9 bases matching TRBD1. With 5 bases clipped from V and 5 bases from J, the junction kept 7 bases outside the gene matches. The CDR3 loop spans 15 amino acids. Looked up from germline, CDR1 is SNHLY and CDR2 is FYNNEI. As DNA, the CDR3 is TGTGCCAGCAGTCCAGGACAGGGGACATATCAGCCCCAGCATTTT. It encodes CASSPGQGTYQPQHF.

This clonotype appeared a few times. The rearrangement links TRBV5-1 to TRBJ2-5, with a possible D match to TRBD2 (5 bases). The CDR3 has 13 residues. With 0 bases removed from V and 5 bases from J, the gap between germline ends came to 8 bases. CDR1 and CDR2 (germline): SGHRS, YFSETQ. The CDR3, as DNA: TGCGCCAGCAGCTTGGTTGGGGAGGAGACCCAGTACTTC. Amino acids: CASSLVGEETQYF. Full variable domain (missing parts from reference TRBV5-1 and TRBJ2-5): KAGVTQTPRYLIKTRGQQVTLSCSPISGHRSVSWYQQTPGQGLQFLFEYFSETQRNKGNFPGRFSGRQFSNSRSEMNVSTLELGDSALYLCASSLVGEETQYFGPGTRLLVL.